This TCR beta chain comes out of a study of tumor and adjacent non-tumor tissue in lung cancer. For the study at large: Stage I to III disease affected approximately 11 men and about five women aged about 31 to 76. General study points: Patients with more diverse tumor TCRs had worse survival.

The CDR3 length is 19 residues. Per the germline V gene, CDR1 is MGHRA and CDR2 is YSYEKL. As concerns this clonotype: The antigen is not known. Relative to the germline gene, one junction end is altered; a read error may explain this.

The library came from three nested PCR rounds adapted from ARM-PCR protocols. TCRdb reprocessed the multiplex PCR reads via MiXCR and lists one record per CDR3 protein. The sample records roughly 74,000 distinct CDR3 sequences, less than 85% being singletons. No cell sorting was done before RNA was extracted from the tissue. The normal lung tissue was taken more than 3 cm from the tumor edge. The chain couples TRBV4-1 to TRBJ2-2; possible D gene TRBD2, 6 bases. The sequenced sample was distant non-tumor lung tissue. The TCR comes from a man between 65 and 79 years old with non-small cell lung cancer. CDR3 in amino acids: CASGQASFWAGSVTGELFF. The CDR3 DNA reads as TGCGCCAGCGGCCAAGCTTCATTTTGGGCGGGATCAGTCACCGGGGAGCTATTTTTT.